Listed below are T cell receptor beta chains from one sample, sequenced in a study of shared clonotypes between healthy human individuals. Using immunoSEQ multiplex PCR, the repertoire was profiled, and TCRdb retains in-frame clones only, with some absent. The sample records about 1.1 million clones, approximately 80% being singletons. Sequencing used memory CD4+ T cells from PBMCs. These receptors were taken from a young man in good health. Some clones in this sample may be carry-over from other donors' samples. Each CDR3 is given with its conserved first and last residue. D genes are given only for firm matches. The listing skips clone size in some rows; elsewhere it reads once, few, many or a size class.

CDR3 DNA: TGTGCCAGCAGCCCGGGACAGGGCGAGGGGAGATACGAGCAGTACTTC
CDR3 protein: CASSPGQGEGRYEQYF
D gene: TRBD1
J gene: TRBJ2-7
V gene: TRBV28
clone size: -

CDR3 DNA: TGCAGCGCCGGACAGGGTGATGGTGGAAACACCATATATTTT
CDR3 protein: CSAGQGDGGNTIYF
D gene: TRBD1
J gene: TRBJ1-3
V gene: TRBV29-1
clone size: few

CDR3 DNA: TGTGCCAGCAGTGAAGCGCATGGTTGGGGGACTAGCACAGATACGCAGTATTTT
CDR3 protein: CASSEAHGWGTSTDTQYF
D gene: -
J gene: TRBJ2-3
V gene: TRBV2
clone size: many

CDR3 DNA: TGTGCCAGCAGTCCGATGAACTCCTACAATGAGCAGTTCTTC
CDR3 protein: CASSPMNSYNEQFF
D gene: -
J gene: TRBJ2-1
V gene: TRBV27
clone size: -

CDR3 DNA: TGTGCCAGCAGGAGGGGATCCTCCTTAGAAAAACTGTTTTTT
CDR3 protein: CASRRGSSLEKLFF
D gene: -
J gene: TRBJ1-4
V gene: TRBV27
clone size: once

CDR3 DNA: TGTGCCACCAGCATCCCCGGGACACCCGTCTATGGCTACACCTTC
CDR3 protein: CATSIPGTPVYGYTF
D gene: -
J gene: TRBJ1-2
V gene: TRBV15
clone size: -

CDR3 DNA: TGTGCCAGCAGCCCAGGACAGGGGAACTACGAGCAGTACTTC
CDR3 protein: CASSPGQGNYEQYF
D gene: TRBD1
J gene: TRBJ2-7
V gene: TRBV11-1
clone size: -

CDR3 DNA: TGCGCCAGCAGCGCCGGACGGTTGAACGGAGAAAAACTGTTTTTT
CDR3 protein: CASSAGRLNGEKLFF
D gene: -
J gene: TRBJ1-4
V gene: TRBV5-1
clone size: -

CDR3 DNA: TGTGCCATCAGGGAGGGTCTCCAGGGTAACTATGGCTACACCTTC
CDR3 protein: CAIREGLQGNYGYTF
D gene: -
J gene: TRBJ1-2
V gene: TRBV10-3
clone size: -

CDR3 DNA: TGTGCCAGCAGCGCGAATAGCGGTGCCTACGAGCAGTACTTC
CDR3 protein: CASSANSGAYEQYF
D gene: -
J gene: TRBJ2-7
V gene: TRBV9
clone size: -

CDR3 DNA: TGTGCCAGCAGTGGTTTCGGGACAGGGACTTATGGCTACACCTTC
CDR3 protein: CASSGFGTGTYGYTF
D gene: TRBD1
J gene: TRBJ1-2
V gene: TRBV6-1
clone size: -

CDR3 DNA: TGTGCCACCTCCCGTTGGGGCAGGGGAGCCACCCCCAGTGATCCCCAGCATTTT
CDR3 protein: CATSRWGRGATPSDPQHF
D gene: -
J gene: TRBJ1-5
V gene: TRBV28
clone size: few

CDR3 DNA: TGTGCCAGCAGCTTATACCCAGGGGGCTCCTACAATGAGCAGTTCTTC
CDR3 protein: CASSLYPGGSYNEQFF
D gene: TRBD1
J gene: TRBJ2-1
V gene: TRBV7-3
clone size: -

CDR3 DNA: TGTGCCAGTAGTCCGCGGACAGGGGGCACAGATACGCAGTATTTT
CDR3 protein: CASSPRTGGTDTQYF
D gene: TRBD1
J gene: TRBJ2-3
V gene: TRBV19
clone size: -

CDR3 DNA: TGTGCCAGCTCCGGGACCGGAGAGACCCAGTACTTC
CDR3 protein: CASSGTGETQYF
D gene: -
J gene: TRBJ2-5
V gene: TRBV18
clone size: -

CDR3 DNA: TGTGCCAGTAGTGGACAGGCCACAACTAATGAAAAACTGTTTTTT
CDR3 protein: CASSGQATTNEKLFF
D gene: TRBD1
J gene: TRBJ1-4
V gene: TRBV19
clone size: -

CDR3 DNA: TGTGCCAGCAGCTTAGTGGGACTAGCGGGAGCAGGAGAGCAGTACTTC
CDR3 protein: CASSLVGLAGAGEQYF
D gene: TRBD2
J gene: TRBJ2-7
V gene: TRBV7-9
clone size: -

CDR3 DNA: TGCAGCGTTGAGCGGGACAGAGAAGCTTTCTTT
CDR3 protein: CSVERDREAFF
D gene: TRBD1
J gene: TRBJ1-1
V gene: TRBV29-1
clone size: -

CDR3 DNA: TGTGCCAGCAGCTTAGCTAGCGGTCACACAGATACGCAGTATTTT
CDR3 protein: CASSLASGHTDTQYF
D gene: -
J gene: TRBJ2-3
V gene: TRBV7-2
clone size: once